This T cell receptor (beta chain) was sequenced during a study of T-cell reconstitution after alpha-beta-depleted transplantation in children. Study-level points and caveats: From newly produced T cells came most of the T-cell counts and diversity one year after transplant. Several hundred expanded graft clones reportedly were the source of alpha-beta T cells about two months after transplant. Some patients owed their high day-60 TCRbeta diversity to surviving recipient T cells and thymic progenitors.

Comments on this clonotype: The antigen is unknown.

Unique molecular identifiers were built into the TCRbeta library. TCRdb re-called the PCR reads with MiXCR, one entry per CDR3 protein. Altogether about 58,000 distinct CDR3 sequences are present, 40% to 45% being singletons, with the ten largest covering nearly 98%. Trimming stripped 5 bases from V and 2 bases from J, with 7 bases between. There are 12 residues in the CDR3. Germline V gives CDR1 SGHTA, CDR2 FQGNSA. This sequence was found in a male patient aged 10 to 17 who had a stem cell transplant for acute lymphoblastic leukemia, so the T cells may come from the graft donor. V usage is TRBV7-2 and J usage is TRBJ2-7; no clear D. This specimen consisted of PBMCs, mostly from graft donor cells, obtained 360 days after TCRalphabeta/CD19-depleted stem cell transplant. The CDR3 DNA follows: TGTGCCAGCAGCCCTAGACCCTACGAGCAGTACTTC. Residues: CASSPRPYEQYF.